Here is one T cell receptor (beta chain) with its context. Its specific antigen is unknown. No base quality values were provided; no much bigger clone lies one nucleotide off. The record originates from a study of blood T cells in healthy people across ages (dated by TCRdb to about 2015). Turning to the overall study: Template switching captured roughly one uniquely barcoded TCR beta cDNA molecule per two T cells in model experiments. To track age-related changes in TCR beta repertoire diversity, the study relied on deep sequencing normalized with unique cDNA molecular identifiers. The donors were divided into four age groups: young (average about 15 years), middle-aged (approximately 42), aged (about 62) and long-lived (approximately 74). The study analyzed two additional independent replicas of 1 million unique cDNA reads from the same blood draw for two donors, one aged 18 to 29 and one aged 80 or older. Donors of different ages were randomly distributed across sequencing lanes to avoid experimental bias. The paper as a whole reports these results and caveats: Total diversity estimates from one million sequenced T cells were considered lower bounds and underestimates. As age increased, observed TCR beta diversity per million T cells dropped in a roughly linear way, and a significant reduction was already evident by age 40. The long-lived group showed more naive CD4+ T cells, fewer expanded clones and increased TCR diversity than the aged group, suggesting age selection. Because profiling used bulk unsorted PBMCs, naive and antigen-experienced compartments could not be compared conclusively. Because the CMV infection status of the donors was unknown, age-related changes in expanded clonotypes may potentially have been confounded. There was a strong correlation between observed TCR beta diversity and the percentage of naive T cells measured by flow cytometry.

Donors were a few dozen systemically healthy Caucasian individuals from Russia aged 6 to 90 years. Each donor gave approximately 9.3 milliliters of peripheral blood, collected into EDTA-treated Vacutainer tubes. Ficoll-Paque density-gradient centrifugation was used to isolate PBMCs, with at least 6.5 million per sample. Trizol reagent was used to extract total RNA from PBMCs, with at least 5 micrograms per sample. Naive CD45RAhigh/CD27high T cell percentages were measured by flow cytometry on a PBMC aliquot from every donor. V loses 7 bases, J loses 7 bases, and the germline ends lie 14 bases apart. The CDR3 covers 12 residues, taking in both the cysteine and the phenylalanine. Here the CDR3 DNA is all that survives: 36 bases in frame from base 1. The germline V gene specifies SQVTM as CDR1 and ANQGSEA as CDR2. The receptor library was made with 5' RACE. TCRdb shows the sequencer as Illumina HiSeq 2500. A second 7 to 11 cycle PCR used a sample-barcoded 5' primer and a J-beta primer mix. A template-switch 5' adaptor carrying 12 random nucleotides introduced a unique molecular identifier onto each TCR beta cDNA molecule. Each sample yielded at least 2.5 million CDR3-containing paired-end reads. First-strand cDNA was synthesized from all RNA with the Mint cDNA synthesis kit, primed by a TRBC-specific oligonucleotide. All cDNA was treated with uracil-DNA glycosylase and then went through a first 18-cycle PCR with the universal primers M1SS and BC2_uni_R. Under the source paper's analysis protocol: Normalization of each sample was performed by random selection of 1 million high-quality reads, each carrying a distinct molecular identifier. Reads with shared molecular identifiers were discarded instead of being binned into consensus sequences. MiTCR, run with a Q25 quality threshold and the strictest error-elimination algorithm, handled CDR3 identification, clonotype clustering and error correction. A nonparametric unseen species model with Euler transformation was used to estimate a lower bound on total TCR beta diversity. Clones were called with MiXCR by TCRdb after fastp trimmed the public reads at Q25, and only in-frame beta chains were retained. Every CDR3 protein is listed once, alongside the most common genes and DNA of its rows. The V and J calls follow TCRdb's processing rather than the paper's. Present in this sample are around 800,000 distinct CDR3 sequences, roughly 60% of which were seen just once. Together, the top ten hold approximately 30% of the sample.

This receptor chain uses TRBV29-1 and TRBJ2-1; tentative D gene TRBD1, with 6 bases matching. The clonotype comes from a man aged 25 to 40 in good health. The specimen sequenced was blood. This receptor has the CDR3 CSAEVGGNEQFF. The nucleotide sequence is TGCAGCGCTGAGGTAGGGGGAAATGAGCAGTTCTTC.